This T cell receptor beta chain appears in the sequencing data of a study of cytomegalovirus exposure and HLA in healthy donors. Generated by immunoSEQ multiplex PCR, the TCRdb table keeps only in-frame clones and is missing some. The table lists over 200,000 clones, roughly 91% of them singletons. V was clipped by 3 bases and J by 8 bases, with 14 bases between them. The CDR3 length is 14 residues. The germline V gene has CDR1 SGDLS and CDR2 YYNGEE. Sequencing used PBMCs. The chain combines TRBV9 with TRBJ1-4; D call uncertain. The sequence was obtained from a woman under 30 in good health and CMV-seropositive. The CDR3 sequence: CASSGAGISEKLFF. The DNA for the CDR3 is TGTGCCAGCAGCGGGGCGGGGATCTCGGAAAAACTGTTTTTT.